This T cell receptor beta chain was identified in a study of blood T cell repertoires in COVID-19. About the research overall: Collection of acute and convalescent COVID-19 samples took place in the United States, Italy and Spain. Nucleic acid was either cDNA or gDNA, and it came from T cells, B-cell-depleted T cells, or PBMCs.

Methods used by the authors: Estimates of nucleated cell counts were drawn from the amplification of reference gene primers. Repertoires were generated with immunoSEQ multiplex PCR, while TCRdb's copy carries only in-frame clones and drops some. Clone size and the V and J calls come from that table; the DNA yielded D and trimming. The sample has under 200,000 clones; roughly 84% are singletons. Per the germline V gene, CDR1 is SGHAT and CDR2 is FQNNGV. V shed 3 bases and J shed 0 bases, with 9 bases lying between them. The CDR3 is made up of 16 amino acids. The receptor comes from a woman older than 75 with acute or convalescent COVID-19. The chain combines TRBV11-2 with TRBJ1-6, with D maybe TRBD1 (5 bases). Source material: peripheral blood. The DNA of the CDR3 is TGTGCCAGCAGCTTTGGGGCAAACTCCTATAATTCACCCCTCCACTTT. Amino acid sequence: CASSFGANSYNSPLHF. Based on the CDR3 plus reference TRBV11-2 and TRBJ1-6, the full variable domain is EAGVAQSPRYKIIEKRQSVAFWCNPISGHATLYWYQQILGQGPKLLIQFQNNGVVDDSQLPKDRFSAERLKGVDSTLKIQPAKLEDSAVYLCASSFGANSYNSPLHFGNGTRLTVT.